Shown below are 23 T cell receptor beta chains from a single sample sequenced in a study of T cell repertoires in cytomegalovirus infection. TCRdb re-derived calls from the reads in MiXCR, one entry per CDR3 protein. The sample consists of about 180,000 distinct CDR3 sequences, approximately 15% of them appearing once. The sample was PBMCs. The origin of the receptors is a human donor in good health (CMV status not recorded). Some clones in this sample may be carry-over from other donors' samples.

At least ten counts were recorded for this clonotype. This rearrangement joins TRBV12-3 or TRBV12-4 to TRBJ1-5; D gene unclear. The CDR3 consists of 12 residues. The V gene lost 7 bases and the J gene lost 4 bases, with 8 bases spanning the gap. CDR3 nucleotide sequence: TGTGCCAGCACCCCCCCGAATCAGCCCCAGCATTTT. This codes for CASTPPNQPQHF.

In its sample, this clonotype was seen many times. The V and J genes are TRBV27 and TRBJ2-7, with 9 bases identical to TRBD2. The CDR3 runs 15 residues. V trimming: 6 bases; J trimming: 2 bases; junction bases outside the gene matches: 8. In germline, CDR1 is MNHEY, CDR2 SMNVEV (reference sequence). The CDR3 DNA reads TGTGCCAGCAGGTTTTTAGCGGGGGAGACCTACGAGCAGTACTTC. Its protein product is CASRFLAGETYEQYF.

This clonotype was counted at least ten times. The chain recombines TRBV7-2 with TRBJ1-6, with D maybe TRBD1 (6 bases). V was clipped by 4 bases and J by 4 bases, with 11 bases between them. Germline V gene lookup returns CDR1 SGHTA and CDR2 FQGNSA. CDR3 length equals 15 residues. The CDR3 DNA is TGTGCCAGCAGCTGGAGACAGGAGTATAATTCACCCCTCCACTTT. It encodes CASSWRQEYNSPLHF.

This clonotype was seen ten or more times. The V and J genes are TRBV24-1 and TRBJ2-5, with a weak D call TRBD1 (5 bases). Germline V gene sequence: CDR1 KGHDR, CDR2 SFDVKD. Trimming removed 3 bases from V and 2 bases from J, with 12 bases in between. This CDR3 contains 15 residues. The CDR3 is CATSDLRKGQETQYF. CDR3 in DNA: TGTGCCACCAGTGATCTACGGAAGGGGCAAGAGACCCAGTACTTC.

The chain joins TRBV28 to TRBJ1-6; a weak D match, TRBD1 (5 bases). The CDR3 sequence is 12 residues long. V was trimmed by 6 bases and J by 13 bases, leaving 13 bases between them. CDR1 and CDR2 from the germline V gene are MDHEN and SYDVKM. CDR3 sequence reads: CASSPGRGPLHF. DNA of the CDR3: TGTGCCAGCAGCCCCGGCCGGGGGCCCCTCCACTTT.

The chain is built from TRBV30 and TRBJ1-1; D may be TRBD1 (5 bases). Germline values: CDR1 GTSNPN, CDR2 SVGIG (reference sequence). The V end lost 3 bases, the J end lost 5 bases, and 13 bases lay between the germline ends. This CDR3 is 13 amino acids long. The CDR3 region is CAWRGGGWTEAFF. CDR3 DNA: TGTGCCTGGAGGGGCGGGGGATGGACTGAAGCTTTCTTT.

This clonotype has only a few counts. This rearrangement joins TRBV28 to TRBJ2-7; D is undetermined. The CDR3 extends over 17 amino acids. V lost 3 bases and J lost 1, with 19 bases in between. CDR1 and CDR2 (germline): MDHEN, SYDVKM. The CDR3 is CASSFSFRNLESYEQYF. CDR3 bases: TGTGCCAGCAGTTTTTCTTTTCGTAATCTGGAATCCTACGAGCAGTACTTC.

This clonotype was seen ten or more times. V is TRBV7-8 and J is TRBJ1-1, with 7 bases that match TRBD1. CDR3 length equals 15 residues. Per germline, CDR1 SGHVS and CDR2 FQNEAQ. The J segment lost 5 bases and the V segment lost 3 bases, leaving 9 bases of the junction unmatched. The CDR3 protein is CASSLIQGRETEAFF. The CDR3 DNA sequence: TGTGCCAGCAGCTTGATACAGGGGAGAGAAACTGAAGCTTTCTTT.

This clonotype was seen a few times. Here the CDR3 reads CAISRPDRAPYEQYF. CDR3 bases: TGTGCCATCAGTCGACCGGACAGGGCTCCCTACGAGCAGTACTTC. The rearrangement uses TRBV10-3 and TRBJ2-7, with 8 bases that match TRBD1. The ends lost 5 bases at V and 2 bases at J; junction bases unmatched: 8. From germline, CDR1 is ENHRY and CDR2 SYGVKD. The CDR3 sequence is 15 residues long.

The chain recombines TRBV7-6 with TRBJ2-7; D might be TRBD1 (8 bases). This CDR3 comprises 16 residues. The ends were cut back, 4 bases at V and 7 bases at J, with 23 bases in the middle. Germline V gives CDR1 SGHVS, CDR2 FNYEAQ. The CDR3 region is CASSSRGARGQREQYF. DNA for the CDR3: TGTGCCAGCAGCTCCCGGGGGGCCAGGGGGCAACGGGAGCAGTACTTC.

CDR3 protein: CASSTGLAGFTDTQYF. The CDR3 DNA reads TGTGCCAGCAGCACTGGACTAGCGGGATTCACAGATACGCAGTATTTT. The rearrangement links TRBV7-9 to TRBJ2-3; 12 bases are a match to TRBD2. The length of the CDR3 is 16 residues. V lost 5 bases and J lost 2; bases outside the gene matches: 5. In germline, CDR1 is SEHNR, CDR2 FQNEAQ (reference sequence).

Many counts were recorded for this clonotype. The V gene is TRBV7-9, the J gene TRBJ1-1; 7 bases are shared with TRBD1. CDR1 and CDR2 from the germline V gene are SEHNR and FQNEAQ (reference sequence). V was pared by 1 base and J by 6 bases, with 5 bases of the junction left unmatched. This CDR3 region has 14 residues. Here the CDR3 reads CASSLGQGSAEAFF. DNA for the CDR3: TGTGCCAGCAGCTTAGGACAGGGATCAGCTGAAGCTTTCTTT. The variable domain in full, completed from reference TRBV7-9 and TRBJ1-1, reads DTGVSQNPRHKITKRGQNVTFRCDPISEHNRLYWYRQTLGQGPEFLTYFQNEAQLEKSRLLSDRFSAERPKGSFSTLEIQRTEQGDSAMYLCASSLGQGSAEAFFGQGTRLTVV.

This sequence joins TRBV10-3 and TRBJ2-2; D perhaps matches TRBD2 (6 bases). From germline, CDR1 is ENHRY and CDR2 SYGVKD. CDR3 size: 14 residues. Trimming stripped 5 bases from V and 2 bases from J, with 9 bases between. The CDR3 loop reads CAISYSGNTGELFF. In DNA form, the CDR3 reads TGTGCCATCAGTTATAGCGGAAACACCGGGGAGCTGTTTTTT.

The table lists this clonotype with a few counts. This chain connects TRBV12-3 or TRBV12-4 to TRBJ2-7; a possible D gene is TRBD2 (6 bases). V lost 5 bases and J lost 0, with 14 bases in between. The CDR3 is made up of 15 amino acids. CDR3 in amino acids: CASSPPRGNSYEQYF. The CDR3 region has the DNA TGTGCCAGCAGTCCCCCGCGGGGCAACTCCTACGAGCAGTACTTC.

The gene calls are TRBV12-5 and TRBJ2-7; 7 positions agree with TRBD2. Germline CDR1 LGHNT, CDR2 FRNRAP. V dropped 4 bases and J dropped 2; count of bases not matched to a gene: 2. The CDR3 sequence is 13 residues long. This chain's CDR3 is CASGSLAAYEQYF. The CDR3 DNA is TGTGCTAGTGGTTCTCTAGCGGCCTACGAGCAGTACTTC.

V is TRBV14 and J is TRBJ2-2; D call uncertain. V lost 0 bases and J 3 bases, leaving 11 bases between the germline ends. There are 16 residues in the CDR3. Looked up from germline, CDR1 is SGHDN and CDR2 is FVKESK. The chain's CDR3 is CASSQDQSIYTGELFF. Here the CDR3 DNA reads TGTGCCAGCAGCCAAGATCAAAGTATCTACACCGGGGAGCTGTTTTTT.

This clonotype was seen many times. The rearrangement uses TRBV7-2 and TRBJ1-1; D call uncertain. Trimming took 0 bases from V and 8 from J, leaving 13 bases between them. The CDR3 extends over 14 amino acids. Germline V gene sequence: CDR1 SGHTA, CDR2 FQGNSA. CDR3 bases: TGTGCCAGCAGCTTAGCTGGACTCGTGTCGGAAGCTTTCTTT. Translated: CASSLAGLVSEAFF.

The table lists this clonotype with many counts. This chain joins TRBV7-2 and TRBJ2-1; D is possibly TRBD1 (5 bases). V was trimmed by 6 bases and J by 7 bases, leaving 13 bases between them. Per the germline V gene, CDR1 is SGHTA and CDR2 is FQGNSA. The CDR3 has 13 amino acids. DNA for the CDR3: TGTGCCAGCAGTAGGACAACGAGGAATGAGCAGTTCTTC. Translation: CASSRTTRNEQFF.

The rearrangement uses TRBV7-2 and TRBJ2-5, with 8 nucleotides matching TRBD1. CDR3 length: 14 residues. The V segment lost 5 bases and the J segment 2 bases; nucleotides outside the gene matches: 4. Germline V lookup: CDR1 SGHTA, CDR2 FQGNSA. The CDR3, as DNA: TGTGCCAGCAGCCAGGGGGCAGTTCAAGAGACCCAGTACTTC. It translates to CASSQGAVQETQYF.

The chain joins TRBV29-1 to TRBJ1-1, with D hard to call. Trimming stripped 2 bases from V and 1 base from J, with 8 bases between. The germline V gene has CDR1 SQVTM and CDR2 ANQGSEA. The CDR3 contains 13 residues. The CDR3 DNA sequence: TGCAGCGTTGAATTACAGCCGAACACTGAAGCTTTCTTT. Translating gives CSVELQPNTEAFF.

In its sample, this clonotype was seen many times. V is TRBV7-8 and J is TRBJ1-1; perhaps TRBD1 as D (5 bases). This CDR3 region has 19 residues. Germline CDR1 SGHVS, CDR2 FQNEAQ. V was cut by 5 bases and J by 0 bases, with 25 bases left in between. The CDR3 sequence: CASSRGRDGNIGMNTEAFF. The CDR3 DNA follows: TGTGCCAGCAGCCGGGGACGGGATGGGAACATTGGCATGAACACTGAAGCTTTCTTT.

The chain joins TRBV20-1 to TRBJ1-6; 12 bases are a match to TRBD1. This CDR3 contains 16 residues. CDR1 and CDR2 from the germline V gene are DFQATT and SNEGSKA (reference sequence). V was pared by 0 bases and J by 10 bases, with 7 bases of the junction left unmatched. The CDR3: CSARDLWDRGPSPLHF. In DNA form, the CDR3 reads TGCAGTGCTAGAGATCTTTGGGACAGGGGGCCGTCACCCCTCCACTTT.

The chain uses TRBV7-6 and TRBJ2-1, with TRBD2 identical over 13 bases. The CDR3 runs to 17 residues. With 6 bases clipped from V and 4 bases from J, the junction kept 9 bases outside the gene matches. Germline loops: CDR1 SGHVS, CDR2 FNYEAQ. Here the CDR3 reads CASRPRTSGSHYNEQFF. The CDR3 nucleotides read TGTGCCAGCAGACCAAGGACTAGCGGGAGTCATTACAATGAGCAGTTCTTC.